These 21 T cell receptor beta chains originate from one sample sequenced in a study of regulatory T cells in long-lasting Graves disease. The sample's time point: newly diagnosed GD, antithyroid drugs for less than 3 months. PBMCs provided the RNA from which the TCR library was made. Construction of the TCR beta libraries employed iRepertoire HTBI primers in conjunction with Arm-PCR of CDR3 regions. TCRdb reprocessed the multiplex PCR reads via MiXCR and lists one record per CDR3 protein. The repertoire has over 350,000 distinct CDR3 sequences, 12% to 15% of them found once; the top ten carry about 15%. These data also formed part of another study, on T cells in Graves' hyperthyroidism and ophthalmopathy.

This specimen consisted of peripheral blood mononuclear cells (PBMCs), obtained at new diagnosis, from a patient treated with antithyroid drugs. All receptors derive from a woman aged 50 to 60 with Graves disease.

This clonotype was counted many times. The chain joins TRBV4-2 to TRBJ2-7; D is possibly TRBD2 (6 bases). V was shortened by 0 bases and J by 0 bases, with 15 bases between the two germline ends. Germline V gene data show CDR1 as LGHNA and CDR2 as YNFKEQ. The CDR3 spans 17 residues. CDR3 protein: CASSQDDFSGRSYEQYF. Written as DNA, the CDR3 is TGTGCCAGCAGCCAAGATGACTTCAGCGGGCGCTCCTACGAGCAGTACTTC.

This clonotype was observed many times. The chain employs TRBV18 and TRBJ2-1; TRBD2 agrees at 8 bases. There are 16 residues in the CDR3. CDR1 is KGHSH and CDR2 is LQKENI in the germline V gene. Trimming at V came to 1 base and at J to 3 bases, leaving 5 bases not matched to a gene. The CDR3 DNA reads TGTGCCAGCTCACCACTGGGACTAGGGAGCTACAATGAGCAGTTCTTC. It specifies CASSPLGLGSYNEQFF.

This clonotype has just a few counts. V is TRBV5-1 and J is TRBJ2-7, with D possibly matching TRBD2 (6 bases). Trimming shortened V by 4 bases and J by 6 bases, and 20 bases separated the two germline ends. The CDR3 length is 15 residues. The germline V gene has CDR1 SGHRS and CDR2 YFSETQ. CDR3 DNA sequence: TGCGCCAGCAGCCTGGGACTCCCCCGTAGGACCGAGCAGTACTTC. Translation gives CASSLGLPRRTEQYF. Together with reference TRBV5-1 and TRBJ2-7, the CDR3 gives the full variable domain: KAGVTQTPRYLIKTRGQQVTLSCSPISGHRSVSWYQQTPGQGLQFLFEYFSETQRNKGNFPGRFSGRQFSNSRSEMNVSTLELGDSALYLCASSLGLPRRTEQYFGPGTRLTVT.

This clonotype was seen ten or more times. The genes are TRBV2 and TRBJ1-5; D is undetermined. Between the trimmed V and J ends, which lost 8 bases and 2 bases, there was a span of 7 bases. This CDR3 spans 12 amino acids. Germline V gives CDR1 SNHLY, CDR2 FYNNEI. This chain's CDR3 is CASCGGNQPQHF. The CDR3 DNA reads TGTGCCAGCTGCGGGGGCAATCAGCCCCAGCATTTT.

This clonotype has at least ten counts. Sequence at one end of the junction differs from germline and may be a read error. The CDR3 loop reads CSVQNGTLDYYEQFF. The CDR3 bases are TGCAGCGTTCAGAACGGAACCTTGGACTACTATGAGCAGTTCTTC. The J gene is TRBJ2-1, the V gene TRBV29-1, with D possibly being TRBD2 (6 bases). Germline lookup yields CDR1 SQVTM and CDR2 ANQGSEA. The length of the CDR3 is 15 residues.

The table lists this clonotype with many counts. The chain carries TRBV3-1 and TRBJ2-7, with 8 bases that match TRBD2. V was clipped by 0 bases and J by 2 bases; unmatched bases: 6. Germline CDR1 reads LGHDT; CDR2 reads YNNKEL (reference sequence). The CDR3 length is 16 residues. The CDR3 nucleotides are TGTGCCAGCAGCCAAGATCAACTAGCGGAGGCCTACGAGCAGTACTTC. Translating gives CASSQDQLAEAYEQYF.

There are many counts of this clonotype. V is TRBV5-1 and J is TRBJ2-3; D may correspond to TRBD1 or TRBD2 (5 bases each). V was cut by 3 bases and J by 6 bases, with 14 bases left in between. The CDR3 is made up of 14 amino acids. Germline loops: CDR1 SGHRS, CDR2 YFSETQ. The chain's CDR3 is CASSSLGVEDTQYF. The DNA for the CDR3 is TGCGCCAGCAGCTCCCTGGGGGTGGAGGATACGCAGTATTTT.

This clonotype was recorded at least ten times. The V gene is TRBV5-1, the J gene TRBJ2-7; TRBD1 matches at 8 bases. Germline lookup yields CDR1 SGHRS and CDR2 YFSETQ. V trimming: 0 bases; J trimming: 4 bases; junction bases outside the gene matches: 3. This CDR3 is built from 14 residues. The CDR3 DNA follows: TGCGCCAGCAGCTTGGGGACAGGGATATACGAGCAGTACTTC. Protein product: CASSLGTGIYEQYF.

This clonotype was recorded many times. V is TRBV28 and J is TRBJ2-7; possibly TRBD1 for D (6 bases). V lost 5 bases, J lost 3 bases, and 14 bases lay in between. This CDR3 comprises 14 residues. Germline V gene lookup returns CDR1 MDHEN and CDR2 SYDVKM. CDR3 loop: CASSESDRNYEQYF. CDR3 coding DNA: TGTGCCAGCAGTGAGTCGGACAGAAACTACGAGCAGTACTTC.

This clonotype was counted at least ten times. This chain links TRBV7-3 with TRBJ1-4, with D perhaps TRBD1 (6 bases). The germline V gene encodes CDR1 SGHTA and CDR2 FQGTGA. The length of the CDR3 is 13 residues. Trimming pared 5 bases from V and 11 bases from J, leaving 15 bases between. CDR3 sequence: CASSNGTNEKLFF. The DNA of the CDR3 is TGTGCCAGCAGCAACGGGACAAACGAGAAACTGTTTTTT. Filled out from reference TRBV7-3 and TRBJ1-4, the complete variable domain reads GAGVSQTPSNKVTEKGKYVELRCDPISGHTALYWYRQSLGQGPEFLIYFQGTGAADDSGLPNDRFFAVRPEGSVSTLKIQRTERGDSAVYLCASSNGTNEKLFFGSGTQLSVL.

This clonotype occurred a few times. The chain combines TRBV28 with TRBJ1-5; D is perhaps TRBD1 (5 bases). Between the trimmed V and J ends, which lost 5 bases and 11 bases, there was a span of 16 bases. The CDR3 extends over 13 amino acids. The germline V gene has CDR1 MDHEN and CDR2 SYDVKM. CDR3 nucleotide sequence: TGTGCCAGCAGTCGCAGAGACCGGGGGTCCCAGCATTTT. Translating it yields CASSRRDRGSQHF.

This clonotype was seen repeatedly, ten times or more. The J gene is TRBJ2-1, the V gene TRBV6-1; 7 bases are a match to TRBD2. The CDR3 has 13 amino acids. Trimming took 6 bases from V and 7 from J; bases not matched to a gene: 6. The germline gives CDR1 MNHNS, CDR2 SASEGT. CDR3 in DNA: TGTGCCAGCAGGAGCGGGATGGGTAATGAGCAGTTCTTC. Amino acid sequence: CASRSGMGNEQFF.

This clonotype was counted only a few times. The gene calls are TRBV9 and TRBJ2-2; 9 bases map to TRBD2. The CDR3 has 19 amino acids. The V and J ends lost 0 bases and 3 bases, in that order; junction bases with no gene match: 12. Germline CDR1 is SGDLS and CDR2 is YYNGEE. CDR3 DNA sequence: TGTGCCAGCAGCGTAGGTTCCCGGTGGCGGGAGGGCTACACCGGGGAGCTGTTTTTT. This encodes CASSVGSRWREGYTGELFF.

Many counts were recorded for this clonotype. The genes are TRBV6-5 and TRBJ1-2, with D perhaps matching TRBD1 (5 bases). Trimming pared 2 bases from V and 2 bases from J, leaving 6 bases between. This CDR3 spans 13 amino acids. Germline assignment: CDR1 MNHEY and CDR2 SVGAGI. CDR3 sequence: CASSYDRNYGYTF. The CDR3 nucleotides are TGTGCCAGCAGTTACGACAGAAACTATGGCTACACCTTC.

The chain joins TRBV7-8 to TRBJ2-7, with D perhaps matching TRBD1 (6 bases). Germline V gene data show CDR1 as SGHVS and CDR2 as FQNEAQ. The CDR3 is 15 residues long. V was clipped by 1 base and J by 5 bases, with 15 bases between them. For the CDR3, the DNA is TGTGCCAGCAGCTTAGATGAGGCCAGGGGCCACGAGCAGTACTTC. Translated: CASSLDEARGHEQYF.

This clonotype turned up a few times. This chain connects TRBV10-3 to TRBJ1-6; D is undetermined. Trimming took off 10 bases at V and 0 bases at J, with 19 bases between the two ends. The CDR3 is 17 amino acids. Per germline, CDR1 ENHRY and CDR2 SYGVKD. CDR3 region: CASHGGPRGSYNSPLHF. DNA for the CDR3: TGTGCCAGCCATGGCGGACCTCGCGGCTCCTATAATTCACCCCTCCACTTT.

Details on this clonotype: This may arise from a read error, as a much more abundant clone is one base away. This chain joins TRBV7-9 and TRBJ2-3; TRBD2 aligns across 10 bases. This CDR3 is built from 16 residues. Germline V gives CDR1 SEHNR, CDR2 FQNEAQ (reference sequence). CDR3 sequence: CAGSRLAGSSTDTQYF. The CDR3 region has the DNA TGTGCCGGCAGCCGACTAGCGGGCTCTAGCACAGATACGCAGTATTTT.

The gene calls are TRBV3-1 and TRBJ1-2; D is possibly TRBD1 (6 bases). Germline CDR1 and CDR2: LGHDT and YNNKEL (reference sequence). This CDR3 comprises 16 residues. V was cut by 1 base and J by 5 bases, with 17 bases left in between. CDR3 loop: CASSQGSQGPGYGYTF. CDR3 nucleotide sequence: TGTGCCAGCAGCCAAGGTTCACAGGGACCCGGGTATGGCTACACCTTC.

This clonotype occurred a few times. The V call is TRBV19, the J call TRBJ2-3; the D is unclear. Trimming cost V 6 bases and J 2 bases, with 6 bases left between them. The CDR3 totals 12 residues. The germline gives CDR1 LNHDA, CDR2 SQIVND (reference sequence). The CDR3 nucleotides are TGTGCCAGTAGCCACCCCACAGATACGCAGTATTTT. It is translated as CASSHPTDTQYF.

J is TRBJ2-5 and V is TRBV27, with 8 bases aligning to TRBD2. J was trimmed by 4 bases and V by 5 bases; bases with no gene match: 12. The CDR3 consists of 16 residues. Germline V lookup: CDR1 MNHEY, CDR2 SMNVEV (reference sequence). The CDR3 sequence: CASSPSPFSGTETQYF. For the CDR3, the DNA is TGTGCCAGCAGTCCCTCCCCATTTAGCGGGACAGAGACCCAGTACTTC.

About this clonotype: This could be a read error, since a much larger clone is one nucleotide away. CDR3 sequence: CASSLVPQYLEALF. CDR3 DNA sequence: TGTGCCAGCAGCTTAGTCCCCCAATACCTTGAAGCTTTGTTT. The chain joins TRBV7-9 to TRBJ1-1; D unresolved. This CDR3 is 14 amino acids long. Germline V lookup: CDR1 SEHNR, CDR2 FQNEAQ (reference sequence). Using reference TRBV7-9 and TRBJ1-1 for the parts outside the CDR3, the full variable domain is DTGVSQNPRHKITKRGQNVTFRCDPISEHNRLYWYRQTLGQGPEFLTYFQNEAQLEKSRLLSDRFSAERPKGSFSTLEIQRTEQGDSAMYLCASSLVPQYLEALFGQGTRLTVV.